This is a list of T cell receptor beta chains from one sample in a study of T cell responses to AZD1222 COVID-19 vaccine. Clones were read by immunoSEQ multiplex PCR, and TCRdb kept only the in-frame ones, dropping some. The profile covers about 100,000 clones, with more than 75% appearing a single time and around 3.3% taken by the ten largest. The sample consisted of peripheral blood, taken 28 days after the second dose of the MenACWY control vaccine. All receptors come from an adult who received the MenACWY meningococcal vaccine as a control. The CDR3 runs from the conserved cysteine through the conserved F or W. D genes are given only for firm matches. Size is stated for part of the rows, as once, few or many counts, or as a class when the clone is expanded.

v_call: TRBV7-2
j_call: TRBJ2-7
cdr3_length: 16
clone_size: -
d_call: TRBD1
cdr3_nt: TGTGCCAGCAGCTTACCAGGACAGGACGGCTCCTACGAGCAGTACTTC
cdr3_aa: CASSLPGQDGSYEQYF

v_call: TRBV11-2
j_call: TRBJ2-5
cdr3_length: 15
clone_size: -
d_call: -
cdr3_nt: TGTGCCAGCAGCTTAGCAGTGGGACGGGGTGGGACCCAGTACTTC
cdr3_aa: CASSLAVGRGGTQYF

v_call: TRBV5-8
j_call: TRBJ1-1
cdr3_length: 13
clone_size: -
d_call: -
cdr3_nt: TGTGCCAGCACCACAGGGTGGAACACTGAAGCTTTCTTT
cdr3_aa: CASTTGWNTEAFF

v_call: TRBV7-9
j_call: TRBJ2-7
cdr3_length: 14
clone_size: -
d_call: TRBD2
cdr3_nt: TGTGCCAGCAGCCAGAGCGGGGGGCCTCGTGAGCAGTACTTC
cdr3_aa: CASSQSGGPREQYF

v_call: TRBV7-2
j_call: TRBJ2-3
cdr3_length: 17
clone_size: -
d_call: TRBD2
cdr3_nt: TGTGCCAGCAGCCGGACTAGCGGGGGGCCGGGCTGGGATACGCAGTATTTT
cdr3_aa: CASSRTSGGPGWDTQYF

v_call: TRBV10-3
j_call: TRBJ1-2
cdr3_length: 16
clone_size: -
d_call: -
cdr3_nt: TGTGCCATCAGTGCCGGTCTTGGGACACTAGGGTATGGCTACACCTTC
cdr3_aa: CAISAGLGTLGYGYTF

v_call: TRBV7-3
j_call: TRBJ2-4
cdr3_length: 13
clone_size: -
d_call: TRBD2
cdr3_nt: TGTGCCAGCAGCTTAGCGGGGGAAAACATTCAGTACTTC
cdr3_aa: CASSLAGENIQYF

v_call: TRBV19
j_call: TRBJ1-1
cdr3_length: 16
clone_size: -
d_call: -
cdr3_nt: TGTGCCAGTACCGTTGTGGCAGGGGCTGAGAAGACTGAAGCTTTCTTT
cdr3_aa: CASTVVAGAEKTEAFF

v_call: TRBV6-5
j_call: TRBJ2-3
cdr3_length: 14
clone_size: -
d_call: -
cdr3_nt: TGTGCCAGCAGTTACTCCTCTAGCGCAGATACGCAGTATTTT
cdr3_aa: CASSYSSSADTQYF

v_call: TRBV4-3
j_call: TRBJ1-5
cdr3_length: 15
clone_size: -
d_call: -
cdr3_nt: TGCGCCAGCAGCCAAGATGAAGGGGCCAATCAGCCCCAGCATTTT
cdr3_aa: CASSQDEGANQPQHF

v_call: TRBV6-2/TRBV6-3
j_call: TRBJ2-7
cdr3_length: 15
clone_size: -
d_call: TRBD2
cdr3_nt: TGTGCCAGCAGTTACTCGACTAGCGGGGGGTACGAGCAGTACTTC
cdr3_aa: CASSYSTSGGYEQYF

v_call: TRBV6-5
j_call: TRBJ1-2
cdr3_length: 16
clone_size: -
d_call: -
cdr3_nt: TGTGCCAGCAGTTACTCCCCCATTATGGTTAACTATGGCTACACCTTC
cdr3_aa: CASSYSPIMVNYGYTF

v_call: TRBV2
j_call: TRBJ2-7
cdr3_length: 15
clone_size: few
d_call: -
cdr3_nt: TGTGCCAGCAGTGATCGTTTTGTGGCCCCCTACGAGCAGTACTTC
cdr3_aa: CASSDRFVAPYEQYF

v_call: TRBV10-2
j_call: TRBJ2-2
cdr3_length: 13
clone_size: -
d_call: -
cdr3_nt: TGCGCCAGCAGGTCACAGGGCACCGGGGAGCTGTTTTTT
cdr3_aa: CASRSQGTGELFF

v_call: TRBV7-2
j_call: TRBJ2-6
cdr3_length: 18
clone_size: -
d_call: TRBD1
cdr3_nt: TGTGCCAGCAACACGCAGGGGGATTCCACGTCTGGGGCCAACGTCCTGACTTTC
cdr3_aa: CASNTQGDSTSGANVLTF

v_call: TRBV6-5
j_call: TRBJ1-6
cdr3_length: 12
clone_size: -
d_call: -
cdr3_nt: TGTGCCACGGGTCCGAGGGCTTCACCCCTCCACTTT
cdr3_aa: CATGPRASPLHF

v_call: TRBV5-4
j_call: TRBJ2-3
cdr3_length: 16
clone_size: -
d_call: TRBD2
cdr3_nt: TGTGCCAGCAGCCCTACCGGGACTAGCGTAGGTGATACGCAGTATTTT
cdr3_aa: CASSPTGTSVGDTQYF

v_call: TRBV12-2
j_call: TRBJ1-1
cdr3_length: 15
clone_size: -
d_call: -
cdr3_nt: TGTGCAAGTCGCTTCACAGGGACCGCGAACACTGAAGCTTTCTTT
cdr3_aa: CASRFTGTANTEAFF

v_call: TRBV5-1
j_call: TRBJ1-5
cdr3_length: 13
clone_size: -
d_call: -
cdr3_nt: TGCGCCAGCAGCCTAGGGCCTGATCAGCCCCAGCATTTT
cdr3_aa: CASSLGPDQPQHF

v_call: TRBV12-5
j_call: TRBJ2-7
cdr3_length: 13
clone_size: -
d_call: TRBD1
cdr3_nt: TGTGCTAGTGCCCGGGACAGCTCCTACGAGCAGTACTTC
cdr3_aa: CASARDSSYEQYF

v_call: TRBV7-7
j_call: TRBJ1-6
cdr3_length: 16
clone_size: -
d_call: -
cdr3_nt: TGTGCCAGCAGCTTAGCCCAAAGGGCGAGGGTTTCACCCCTCCACTTT
cdr3_aa: CASSLAQRARVSPLHF

v_call: TRBV12-3/TRBV12-4
j_call: TRBJ2-6
cdr3_length: 12
clone_size: -
d_call: -
cdr3_nt: TGTGCCAGCAGCTCTGGGGCCAACGTCCTGACTTTC
cdr3_aa: CASSSGANVLTF

v_call: TRBV7-8
j_call: TRBJ2-1
cdr3_length: 13
clone_size: -
d_call: -
cdr3_nt: TGTGCCAGCAGCCCGAGGAGGGGAAATGAGCAGTTCTTC
cdr3_aa: CASSPRRGNEQFF

v_call: TRBV9
j_call: TRBJ2-2
cdr3_length: 13
clone_size: -
d_call: -
cdr3_nt: TGTGCCAGCAGCGTAGATCGGACCGGGGAGCTGTTTTTT
cdr3_aa: CASSVDRTGELFF

v_call: TRBV10-3
j_call: TRBJ2-1
cdr3_length: 15
clone_size: -
d_call: TRBD2
cdr3_nt: TGTGCCATCAGTCCTCTAGCGGGGGGGCCAAATGAGCAGTTCTTC
cdr3_aa: CAISPLAGGPNEQFF